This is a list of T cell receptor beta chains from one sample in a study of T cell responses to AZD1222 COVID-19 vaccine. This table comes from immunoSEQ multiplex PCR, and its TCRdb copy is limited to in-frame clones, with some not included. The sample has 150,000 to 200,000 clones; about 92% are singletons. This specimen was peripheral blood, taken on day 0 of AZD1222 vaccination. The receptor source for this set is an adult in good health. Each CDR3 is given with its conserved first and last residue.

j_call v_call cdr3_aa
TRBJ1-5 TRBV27 CASSLSRGFNQPQHF
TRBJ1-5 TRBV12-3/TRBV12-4 CASNLGSNQPQHF
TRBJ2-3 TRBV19 CASSAETTDTQYF
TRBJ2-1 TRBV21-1 CASSSGSYNEQFF
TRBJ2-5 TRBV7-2 CASSSGLAFFRETQYF
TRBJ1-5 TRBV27 CASSLTNNQPQHF
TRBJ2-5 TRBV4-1 CASSQGSGGQETQYF
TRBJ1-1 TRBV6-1 CASSEAEHITTEAFF
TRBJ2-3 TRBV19 CASRSQRRDTDTQYF
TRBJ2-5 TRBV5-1 CASSLEGLGRETQYF
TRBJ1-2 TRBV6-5 CASTSAPISYGYTF
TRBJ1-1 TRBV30 CAWSLQDTEAFF
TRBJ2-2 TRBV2 CASNREDTGELFF
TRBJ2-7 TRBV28 CASSFGYSYEQYF
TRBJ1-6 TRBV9 CASSLGEGSSPLHF
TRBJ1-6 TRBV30 CAWSTSSGSVSPLHF
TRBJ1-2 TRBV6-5 CASTAFGVGYTF
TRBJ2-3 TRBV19 CASTTHRGLTDTQYF
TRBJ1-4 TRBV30 CAWSGQINEKLFF
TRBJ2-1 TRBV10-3 CAISERVDRAGNEQFF
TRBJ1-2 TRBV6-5 CASRGGPNYGYTF
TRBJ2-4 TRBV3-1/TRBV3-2 CASSPRTSGGTGAIQYF
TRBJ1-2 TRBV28 CASSSNRGLNYGYTF
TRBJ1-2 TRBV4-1 CASSQGLRDNYGYTF
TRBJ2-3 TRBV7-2 CASRLGTTPDTQYF
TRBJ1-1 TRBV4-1 CASSQVWPGQWNTEAFF
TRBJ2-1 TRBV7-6 CASSYGTSGTYNEQFF
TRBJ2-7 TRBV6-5 CASSQGGEQYF
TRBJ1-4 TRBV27 CASSLWAGQSEKLFF
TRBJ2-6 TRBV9 CASSVERIRSGANVLTF
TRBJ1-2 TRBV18 CASSPGQNSNYGYTF
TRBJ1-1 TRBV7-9 CASSHLPGQGTRAFF
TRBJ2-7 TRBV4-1 CASSQDPGGQGDYEQYF
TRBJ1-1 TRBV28 CASSSGWGNTEAFF
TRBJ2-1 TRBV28 CASSLAVNEQFF
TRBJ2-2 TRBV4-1 CASSPDQGANTGELFF
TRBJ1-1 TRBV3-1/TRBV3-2 CASSLPDRRTEAFF
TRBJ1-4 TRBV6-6 CASRLQTINEKLFF
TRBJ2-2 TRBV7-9 CASSNTGAGELFF
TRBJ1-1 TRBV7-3 CASKQGRGAFF